The clone carrying this TCR beta chain counts as medium-sized. Its antigen is unidentified. Per sample, about 600 ng of bulk tumor genomic DNA was the template used. Taken during surgery, several biopsies per primary tumor were spaced as far apart as possible within the tumor mass. Surgery that was curative in intent was performed on patients with untreated, newly diagnosed non-small cell lung cancer. Patients newly diagnosed with non-small cell lung cancer and having curative-intent surgery served as donors. Trimming left V 10 bases short and J 2 bases short, with 12 bases between. This CDR3 contains 12 residues. Germline V lookup: CDR1 ENHRY, CDR2 SYGVKD. This specimen belongs to a study of immune heterogeneity within non-small cell lung tumors. Whole-study context: A few squamous cell carcinomas, 10 non-squamous carcinomas and 1 not otherwise specified made up the tumors. Points from the study as a whole: High-frequency clones unique to single sites coexisted with identical dominant CDR3 beta clonotypes that recurred across tumor sites within a patient. Local T-cell clonality tracked local tumor mutational burden; the correlation was moderate but significant (R approximately 0.3).

With 32 V and 13 J primers, multiplex PCR amplified the TCR beta CDR3. TCRdb ran MiXCR on the multiplex PCR reads and lists one entry per CDR3 protein. Of thousands of distinct CDR3 sequences in the sample, 27% were seen once. The source material was lung tumor tissue. This chain connects TRBV10-3 to TRBJ2-7; D might be TRBD2 (5 bases). The TCR originated in a man in his sixties with non-small cell lung cancer. The CDR3 reads CASSDGTYEQYF. The CDR3 region has the DNA TGTGCCAGCAGCGACGGGACCTACGAGCAGTACTTC.